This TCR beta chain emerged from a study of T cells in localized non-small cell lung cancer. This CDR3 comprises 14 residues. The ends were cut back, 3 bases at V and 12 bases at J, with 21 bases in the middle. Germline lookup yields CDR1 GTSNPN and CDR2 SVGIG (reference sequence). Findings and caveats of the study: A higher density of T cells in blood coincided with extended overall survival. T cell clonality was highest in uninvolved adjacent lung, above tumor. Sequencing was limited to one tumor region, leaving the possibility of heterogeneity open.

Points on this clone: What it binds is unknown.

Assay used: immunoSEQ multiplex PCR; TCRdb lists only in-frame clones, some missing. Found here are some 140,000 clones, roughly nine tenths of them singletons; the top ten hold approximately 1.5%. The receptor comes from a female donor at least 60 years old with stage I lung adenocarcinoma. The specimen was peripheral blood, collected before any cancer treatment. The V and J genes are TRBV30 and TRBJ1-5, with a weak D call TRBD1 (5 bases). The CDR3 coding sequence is TGTGCCTGGAGCCCACGAGGAGGGGAAGGCCTCCAGCATTTT. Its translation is CAWSPRGGEGLQHF. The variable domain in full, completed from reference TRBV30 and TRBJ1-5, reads SQTIHQWPATLVQPVGSPLSLECTVEGTSNPNLYWYRQAAGRGLQLLFYSVGIGQISSEVPQNLSASRPQDRQFILSSKKLLLSDSGFYLCAWSPRGGEGLQHFGDGTRLSIL.